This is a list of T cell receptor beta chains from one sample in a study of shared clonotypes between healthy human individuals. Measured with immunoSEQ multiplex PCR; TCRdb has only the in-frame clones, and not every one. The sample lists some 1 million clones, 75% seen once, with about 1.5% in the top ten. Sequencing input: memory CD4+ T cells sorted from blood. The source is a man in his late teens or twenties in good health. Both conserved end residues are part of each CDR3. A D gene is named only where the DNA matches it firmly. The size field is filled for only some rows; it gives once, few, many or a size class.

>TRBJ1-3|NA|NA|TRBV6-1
TGTGCCGCCCGGGCCTATGCTCACTCTGGAAACACCATATATTTT
CAARAYAHSGNTIYF
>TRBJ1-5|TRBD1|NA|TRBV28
TGTGCCAGCAGCCGGGACAGCCGTCCTAATCAGCCCCAGCATTTT
CASSRDSRPNQPQHF
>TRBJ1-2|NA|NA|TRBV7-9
TGTGCCAGCAGCTTAGGGGACGGATCCAGCAACTATGGCTACACCTTC
CASSLGDGSSNYGYTF
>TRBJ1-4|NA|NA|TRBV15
TGTGCCACCAGCAGAGATCCGAGGGGAACGGAAAAACTGTTTTTT
CATSRDPRGTEKLFF
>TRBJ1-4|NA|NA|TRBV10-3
TGTGCCATCAGTGACGGAGCGGCAACTAATGAAAAACTGTTTTTT
CAISDGAATNEKLFF
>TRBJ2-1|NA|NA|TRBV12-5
TGTGCTAGTGGTTTGCTGGTAGGTCGGGGAGAGCAGTTCTTC
CASGLLVGRGEQFF
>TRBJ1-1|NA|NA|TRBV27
TGTGCCAGCAGTTTTAATGAGGGCGGTGAAGCTTTCTTT
CASSFNEGGEAFF
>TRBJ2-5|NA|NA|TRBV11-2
TGTGCCAGCGGAAGGAGGGGTGGCCCTCAAGAGACCCAGTACTTC
CASGRRGGPQETQYF
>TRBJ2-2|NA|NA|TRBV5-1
TGCGCCAGCAGGGGCAACACCGGGGAGCTGTTTTTT
CASRGNTGELFF
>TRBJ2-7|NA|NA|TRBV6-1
TGTGCCAGCAGATTTAGCGGAACCTACGAGCAGTACTTC
CASRFSGTYEQYF
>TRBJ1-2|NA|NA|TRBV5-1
TGCGCCAGCAGCTTGGGCGGTACTAACTATGGCTACACCTTC
CASSLGGTNYGYTF
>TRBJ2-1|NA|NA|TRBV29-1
TGCAGCGCAACCCTTGCGGGGCGTGAGCAGTTCTTC
CSATLAGREQFF
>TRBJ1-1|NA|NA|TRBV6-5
TGTGCCAGCAGTGCCATCACTGAAGCTTTCTTT
CASSAITEAFF
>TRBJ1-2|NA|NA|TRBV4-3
TGCGCCAGCAGCCAAGAGGAAGGCCTCGCTCTAGGCTACACCTTC
CASSQEEGLALGYTF
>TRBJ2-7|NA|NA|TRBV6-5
TGTGCCAGCAGTTCGGCCGATATGCAGAACTACGAGCAGTACTTC
CASSSADMQNYEQYF
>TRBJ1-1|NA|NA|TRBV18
TGTGCCAGCTCACCTTCCCCGTTCACGCCCCTTGCTTTCTTT
CASSPSPFTPLAFF
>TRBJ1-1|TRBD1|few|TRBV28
TGTGCCAGCAGTTTCAGGGGGCAAGACCATAGACTTGAAGCTTTCTTT
CASSFRGQDHRLEAFF
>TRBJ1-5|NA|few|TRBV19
TGTGCCAGTTCCCTAACAGGGTTGCAGGGTCAGCCCCAGCATTTT
CASSLTGLQGQPQHF
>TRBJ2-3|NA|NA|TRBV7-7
TGTGCTAGCAGCTCCGGCCTTCCCGGGGATACGCAGTATTTT
CASSSGLPGDTQYF
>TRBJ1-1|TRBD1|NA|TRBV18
TGTGCCAGCTCACCCTGGACAGGGGTGAACACTGAAGCTTTCTTT
CASSPWTGVNTEAFF
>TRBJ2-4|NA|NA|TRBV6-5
TGTGCCAGCAGTTACATGGGGCAGAGAAACATTCAGTACTTC
CASSYMGQRNIQYF
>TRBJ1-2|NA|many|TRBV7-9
TGTGCCAGCAGTAGAGAGGGTTACTATGGCTACACCTTC
CASSREGYYGYTF
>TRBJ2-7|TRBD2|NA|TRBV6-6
TGTGCCAGCAGTTACCCCGGACTAGGGAAGTACGAGCAGTACTTC
CASSYPGLGKYEQYF
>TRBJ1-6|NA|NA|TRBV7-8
TGTGCCAGCAGCTTCCCAGGGGATAATTCACCCCTCCACTTT
CASSFPGDNSPLHF
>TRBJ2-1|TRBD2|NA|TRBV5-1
TGCGCCAGCACTCCAGCGGGGGGGCCGGGGAATGAGCAGTTCTTC
CASTPAGGPGNEQFF
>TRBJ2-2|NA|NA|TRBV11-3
TGTGCCACATATTCGGACAGTGAAATTACTTCGAACACCGGGGAGCTGTTTTTT
CATYSDSEITSNTGELFF
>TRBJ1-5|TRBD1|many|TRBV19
TGTGCCAGTACCCAACAGGGACAGGGGGCTAGCCAGCCCCAGCATTTT
CASTQQGQGASQPQHF
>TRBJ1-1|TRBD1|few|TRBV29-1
TGCAGCGTTGATGAGGGGGCGGCTTTCTTT
CSVDEGAAFF
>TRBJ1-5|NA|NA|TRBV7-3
TGTGCCAGCAGCTCGGGGGCGAATCAGCCCCAGCATTTT
CASSSGANQPQHF
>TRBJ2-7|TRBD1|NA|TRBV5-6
TGTGCCAGCCTTAGAAGGCGACAGGGGACCGCCTACGAGCAGTACTTC
CASLRRRQGTAYEQYF
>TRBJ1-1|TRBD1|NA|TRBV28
TGTGCCAGCAGTTTAAAGGTCCAGGGGGCAGTGAGGACTGAAGCTTTCTTT
CASSLKVQGAVRTEAFF
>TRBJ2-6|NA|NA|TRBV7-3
TGTGCCAGCAGCTTAATGGGACCCTACTCTGGGGCCAACGTCCTGACTTTC
CASSLMGPYSGANVLTF
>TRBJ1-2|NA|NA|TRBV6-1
TGTGCCAGCAACCCCCAGACAGGAGCTAACTATGGCTACACCTTC
CASNPQTGANYGYTF
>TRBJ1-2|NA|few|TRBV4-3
TGCGCCAGCAGCCAAGGAGCAGGGGACCTCCTCGTCTATGGCTACACCTTC
CASSQGAGDLLVYGYTF
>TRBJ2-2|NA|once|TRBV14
TGTGCCAGCAGCCTTAGGACTCCTCCTACGGGCGGGGAGCTGTTTTTT
CASSLRTPPTGGELFF